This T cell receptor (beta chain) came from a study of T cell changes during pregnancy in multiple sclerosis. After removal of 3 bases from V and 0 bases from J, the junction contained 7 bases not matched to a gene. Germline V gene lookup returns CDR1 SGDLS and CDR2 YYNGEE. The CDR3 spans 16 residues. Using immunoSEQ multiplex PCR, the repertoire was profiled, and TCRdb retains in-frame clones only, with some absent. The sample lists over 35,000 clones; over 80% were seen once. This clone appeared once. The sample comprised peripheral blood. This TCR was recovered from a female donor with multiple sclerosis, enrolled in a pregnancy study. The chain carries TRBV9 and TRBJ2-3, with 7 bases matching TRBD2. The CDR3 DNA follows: TGTGCCAGCAGCGCCCGGGGGGTCCTTAGCACAGATACGCAGTATTTT. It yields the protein CASSARGVLSTDTQYF.